The rows below give T cell receptor beta chains drawn from one sample of a study of beta chain features in type 1 diabetes. Clones were sequenced by immunoSEQ multiplex PCR, and TCRdb holds only the in-frame ones, with some missing. The table records around 650,000 clones, around an eighth of them present only once. Sequenced input: naive CD4+ T cells from blood. These receptor sequences come from a man in his thirties or forties with type 1 diabetes. Both conserved end residues are part of each CDR3. A D gene is named only where the DNA matches it firmly. Where a row states a size, it is once, few, many or the class of an expanded clone; other rows omit it.

j_gene | v_gene | abundance | d_gene | CDR3aa | CDR3nt
TRBJ2-5 | TRBV7-2 | - | - | CASSLALGSQETQYF | TGTGCCAGCAGCTTAGCGCTTGGCAGTCAAGAGACCCAGTACTTC
TRBJ2-7 | TRBV5-4 | few | - | CASSLTGHSYEQYF | TGTGCCAGCAGCTTAACAGGGCACTCCTACGAGCAGTACTTC
TRBJ1-4 | TRBV30 | - | - | CAWSVLGSNEKLFF | TGTGCCTGGAGTGTCCTAGGGTCTAATGAAAAACTGTTTTTT
TRBJ2-1 | TRBV4-3 | - | TRBD1 | CASSPRDRGTEQFF | TGCGCCAGCAGCCCCCGGGACAGGGGTACTGAGCAGTTCTTC
TRBJ1-5 | TRBV4-3 | - | - | CASSQDLGKGLLGNQPQHF | TGCGCCAGCAGCCAAGATCTTGGCAAGGGACTTCTTGGAAATCAGCCCCAGCATTTT
TRBJ2-1 | TRBV2 | - | TRBD1 | CASKGTAIYNEQFF | TGTGCCAGCAAGGGGACAGCTATATACAATGAGCAGTTCTTC
TRBJ1-2 | TRBV19 | - | - | CASSARRGDGYTF | TGTGCCAGTAGTGCCCGCAGGGGCGATGGCTACACCTTC
TRBJ2-1 | TRBV6-4 | few | TRBD1 | CASRSDRGTNEQFF | TGTGCCAGCAGATCGGACAGGGGGACGAATGAGCAGTTCTTC
TRBJ2-1 | TRBV29-1 | few | TRBD1 | CSVFNRGDYNEQFF | TGCAGCGTCTTCAACAGGGGGGACTACAATGAGCAGTTCTTC
TRBJ2-7 | TRBV11-2 | few | TRBD1 | CASSERTGADYEQYF | TGTGCCAGCAGCGAGCGGACAGGGGCAGACTACGAGCAGTACTTC
TRBJ1-5 | TRBV18 | - | - | CASSPGRSNQPQHF | TGTGCCAGCTCACCCGGCAGGAGCAATCAGCCCCAGCATTTT
TRBJ2-7 | TRBV25-1 | - | TRBD1 | CASRPNPGTGTYEQYF | TGTGCCAGCAGACCAAACCCCGGGACAGGGACCTACGAGCAGTACTTC
TRBJ2-1 | TRBV6-5 | few | - | CASSSQGGSEQFF | TGTGCCAGCAGTTCCCAGGGTGGAAGTGAGCAGTTCTTC
TRBJ1-5 | TRBV19 | few | - | CASGDTSNQPQHF | TGTGCCAGCGGGGACACGAGCAATCAGCCCCAGCATTTT
TRBJ1-1 | TRBV18 | few | - | CASSPRPF | TGTGCCAGCTCACCACGGCCCTTT
TRBJ2-3 | TRBV10-3 | few | TRBD1 | CAMGQGTDTQYF | TGTGCCATGGGACAGGGCACAGATACGCAGTATTTT
TRBJ1-6 | TRBV7-8 | few | - | CASSAPGLSAGSPLHF | TGTGCCAGCAGCGCGCCTGGACTGTCGGCAGGGTCACCCCTCCACTTT
TRBJ2-7 | TRBV27 | few | - | CASSLQNSYEQYF | TGTGCCAGCAGTTTACAGAACTCCTACGAGCAGTACTTC
TRBJ2-5 | TRBV5-1 | once | TRBD2 | CASSATVLAGGETQYF | TGCGCCAGCAGCGCAACCGTACTAGCGGGGGGAGAGACCCAGTACTTC
TRBJ1-1 | TRBV29-1 | few | - | CSAPRGNTEAFF | TGCAGCGCCCCCAGAGGGAACACTGAAGCTTTCTTT
TRBJ2-1 | TRBV5-1 | - | TRBD1 | CASSFLQGARNEQFF | TGCGCCAGCAGCTTTTTACAGGGGGCTCGCAATGAGCAGTTCTTC
TRBJ2-7 | TRBV18 | few | TRBD1 | CASSATGEDEQYF | TGTGCCAGCTCAGCTACAGGGGAAGACGAGCAGTACTTC
TRBJ2-5 | TRBV5-1 | - | TRBD2 | CASSFGASGGQETQYF | TGCGCCAGCAGTTTCGGTGCTAGCGGGGGGCAAGAGACCCAGTACTTC
TRBJ2-1 | TRBV4-2 | few | TRBD1 | CASGQLGQGGNEQFF | TGTGCCAGCGGGCAACTGGGACAGGGGGGGAATGAGCAGTTCTTC
TRBJ2-7 | TRBV27 | - | TRBD2 | CASSSTGLAGGPGYEQYF | TGTGCCAGCAGTTCCACCGGACTAGCGGGGGGGCCTGGGTACGAGCAGTACTTC
TRBJ1-6 | TRBV9 | few | - | CASSAETDNSPLHF | TGTGCCAGCAGCGCAGAGACAGATAATTCACCCCTCCACTTT
TRBJ2-7 | TRBV7-2 | few | - | CASSQFTRAPYEQYF | TGTGCCAGCAGCCAATTTACCAGAGCGCCCTACGAGCAGTACTTC
TRBJ1-2 | TRBV18 | few | - | CASSRYREGNYGYTF | TGTGCCAGCTCACGATACAGGGAGGGGAACTATGGCTACACCTTC
TRBJ2-5 | TRBV7-2 | few | - | CASSLGRQETQYF | TGTGCCAGCAGCTTAGGGAGACAAGAGACCCAGTACTTC
TRBJ1-5 | TRBV29-1 | - | - | CRRGGIVQPQHF | TGCCGACGTGGGGGTATCGTTCAGCCCCAGCATTTT
TRBJ2-7 | TRBV18 | few | - | CASSPEVGAGSYEQYF | TGTGCCAGCTCACCAGAAGTGGGCGCAGGGTCCTACGAGCAGTACTTC
TRBJ1-2 | TRBV11-2 | few | - | CASSLNQGTNYGYTF | TGTGCCAGCAGCTTAAATCAGGGGACCAACTATGGCTACACCTTC
TRBJ2-5 | TRBV7-2 | few | - | CASNQGGLIETQYF | TGTGCCAGCAACCAAGGGGGATTGATAGAGACCCAGTACTTC
TRBJ1-3 | TRBV6-6 | - | - | CASRKQGPSGNTIYF | TGTGCCAGCAGGAAACAGGGCCCCTCTGGAAACACCATATATTTT
TRBJ1-2 | TRBV4-2 | - | - | CASSQDLGTNYGYTF | TGTGCCAGCAGCCAAGACCTAGGTACTAACTATGGCTACACCTTC
TRBJ1-2 | TRBV9 | - | TRBD1 | CASSVTGINGYTF | TGTGCCAGCAGCGTGACAGGGATAAATGGCTACACCTTC
TRBJ2-5 | TRBV2 | - | - | CASMSGLSGIETQYF | TGTGCCAGCATGTCTGGTCTTTCGGGGATAGAGACCCAGTACTTC